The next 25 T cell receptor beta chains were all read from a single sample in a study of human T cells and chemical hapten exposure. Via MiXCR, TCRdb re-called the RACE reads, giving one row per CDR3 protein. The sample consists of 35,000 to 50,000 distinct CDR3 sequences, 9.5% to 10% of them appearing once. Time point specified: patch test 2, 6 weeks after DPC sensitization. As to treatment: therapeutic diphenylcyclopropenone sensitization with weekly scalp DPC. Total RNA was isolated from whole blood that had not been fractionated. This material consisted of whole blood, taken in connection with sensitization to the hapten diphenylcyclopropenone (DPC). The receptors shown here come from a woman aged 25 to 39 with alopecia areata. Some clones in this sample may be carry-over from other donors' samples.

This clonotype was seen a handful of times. The CDR3 reads CASSVRDGDNEQFF. The CDR3 DNA reads TGTGCCAGCAGCGTCCGGGACGGCGACAATGAGCAGTTCTTC. The rearrangement links TRBV9 to TRBJ2-1, with D possibly called TRBD1 or TRBD2 (5 bases each). V was trimmed by 2 bases and J by 5 bases, leaving 11 bases between them. Germline CDR1 is SGDLS and CDR2 is YYNGEE. This CDR3 is built from 14 residues. Full variable domain (missing parts from reference TRBV9 and TRBJ2-1): DSGVTQTPKHLITATGQRVTLRCSPRSGDLSVYWYQQSLDQGLQFLIQYYNGEERAKGNILERFSAQQFPDLHSELNLSSLELGDSALYFCASSVRDGDNEQFFGPGTRLTVL.

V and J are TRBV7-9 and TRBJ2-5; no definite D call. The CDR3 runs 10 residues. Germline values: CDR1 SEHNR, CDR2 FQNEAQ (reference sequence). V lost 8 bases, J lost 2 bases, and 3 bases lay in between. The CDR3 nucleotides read TGTGCCAGCGTGCAAGAGACCCAGTACTTC. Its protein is CASVQETQYF.

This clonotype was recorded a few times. The chain's CDR3 is CSAPDSLTGFTEAFF. The CDR3 DNA reads as TGCAGTGCTCCAGACAGCTTAACCGGATTCACTGAAGCTTTCTTT. The V gene is TRBV20-1, the J gene TRBJ1-1; tentatively, D is TRBD1 (5 bases). There are 15 residues in the CDR3. The germline V gene encodes CDR1 DFQATT and CDR2 SNEGSKA (reference sequence). Trimming took off 5 bases at V and 4 bases at J, with 20 bases between the two ends.

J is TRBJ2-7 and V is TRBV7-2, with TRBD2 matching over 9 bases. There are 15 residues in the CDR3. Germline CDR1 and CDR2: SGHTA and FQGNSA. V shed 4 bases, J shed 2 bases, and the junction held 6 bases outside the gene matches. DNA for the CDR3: TGTGCCAGCAGCTCTGGACTAGCGTATGCCTACGAGCAGTACTTC. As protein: CASSSGLAYAYEQYF. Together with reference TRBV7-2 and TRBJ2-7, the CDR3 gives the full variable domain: GAGVSQSPSNKVTEKGKDVELRCDPISGHTALYWYRQSLGQGLEFLIYFQGNSAPDKSGLPSDRFSAERTGGSVSTLTIQRTQQEDSAVYLCASSSGLAYAYEQYFGPGTRLTVT.

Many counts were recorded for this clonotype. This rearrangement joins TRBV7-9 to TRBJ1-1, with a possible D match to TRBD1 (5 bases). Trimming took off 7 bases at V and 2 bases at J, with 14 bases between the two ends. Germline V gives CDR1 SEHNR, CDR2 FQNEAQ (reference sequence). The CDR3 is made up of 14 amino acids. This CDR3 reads CASNHQGRNTEAFF. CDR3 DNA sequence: TGTGCCAGCAACCACCAGGGAAGAAACACTGAAGCTTTCTTT.

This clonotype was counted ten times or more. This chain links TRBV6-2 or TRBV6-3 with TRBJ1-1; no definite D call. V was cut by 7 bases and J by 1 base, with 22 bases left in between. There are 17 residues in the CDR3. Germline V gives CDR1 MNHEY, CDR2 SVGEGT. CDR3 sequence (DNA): TGTGCCAGCACCAATTCTTGGCCGGGCTCTAGGAACACTGAAGCTTTCTTT. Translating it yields CASTNSWPGSRNTEAFF.

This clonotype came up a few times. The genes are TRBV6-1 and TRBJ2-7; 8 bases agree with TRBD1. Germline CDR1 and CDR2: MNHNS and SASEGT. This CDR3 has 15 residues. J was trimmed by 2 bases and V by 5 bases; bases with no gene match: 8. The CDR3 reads CASSSSTGGAYEQYF. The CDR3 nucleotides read TGTGCCAGCAGTTCTTCCACAGGGGGTGCCTACGAGCAGTACTTC.

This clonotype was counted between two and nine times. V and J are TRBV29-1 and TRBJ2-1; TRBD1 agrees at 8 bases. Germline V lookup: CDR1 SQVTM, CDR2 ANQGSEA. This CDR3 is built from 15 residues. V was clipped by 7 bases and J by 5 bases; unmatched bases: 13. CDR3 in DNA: TGCAGCGCTCGGCCGGTGGGACAGGTAAACAATGAGCAGTTCTTC. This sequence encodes CSARPVGQVNNEQFF.

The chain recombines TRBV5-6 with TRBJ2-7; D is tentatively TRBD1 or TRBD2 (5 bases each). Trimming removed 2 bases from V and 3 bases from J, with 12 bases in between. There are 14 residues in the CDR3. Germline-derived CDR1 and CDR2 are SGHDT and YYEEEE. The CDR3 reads CASSFGTEDYEQYF. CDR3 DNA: TGTGCCAGCAGCTTCGGGACGGAAGACTACGAGCAGTACTTC.

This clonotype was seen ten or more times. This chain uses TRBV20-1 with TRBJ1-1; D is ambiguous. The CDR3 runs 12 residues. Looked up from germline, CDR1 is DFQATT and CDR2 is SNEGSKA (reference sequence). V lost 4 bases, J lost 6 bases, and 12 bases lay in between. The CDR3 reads CSAKRPGSEAFF. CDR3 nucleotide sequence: TGCAGTGCTAAGAGGCCGGGGTCTGAAGCTTTCTTT.

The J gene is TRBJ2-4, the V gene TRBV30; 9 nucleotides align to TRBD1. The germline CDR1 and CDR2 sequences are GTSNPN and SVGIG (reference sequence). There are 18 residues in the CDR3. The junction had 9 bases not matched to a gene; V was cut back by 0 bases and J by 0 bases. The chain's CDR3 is CAWSVFSRDRVAKNIQYF. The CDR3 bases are TGTGCCTGGAGTGTATTTTCCCGGGACAGGGTAGCCAAAAACATTCAGTACTTC.

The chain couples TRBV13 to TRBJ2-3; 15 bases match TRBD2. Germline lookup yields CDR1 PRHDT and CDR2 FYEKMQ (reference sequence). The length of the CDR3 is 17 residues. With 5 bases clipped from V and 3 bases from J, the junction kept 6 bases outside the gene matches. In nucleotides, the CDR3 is TGTGCCAGCAGCCCTGGGACTAGCGGGGGGCGAACAGATACGCAGTATTTT. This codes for CASSPGTSGGRTDTQYF.

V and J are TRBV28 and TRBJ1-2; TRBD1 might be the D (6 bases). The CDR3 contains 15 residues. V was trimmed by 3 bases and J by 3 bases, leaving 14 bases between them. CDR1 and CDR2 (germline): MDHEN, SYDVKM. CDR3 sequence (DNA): TGTGCCAGCAGTTTGGTATCAGGGGCTCACTATGGCTACACCTTC. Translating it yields CASSLVSGAHYGYTF.

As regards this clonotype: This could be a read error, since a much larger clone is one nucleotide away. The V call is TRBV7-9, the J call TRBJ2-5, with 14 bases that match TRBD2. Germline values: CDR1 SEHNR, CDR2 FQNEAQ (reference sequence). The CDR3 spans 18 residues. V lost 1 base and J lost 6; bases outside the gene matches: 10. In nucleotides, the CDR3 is TGTGCCAGCAGCTTAGAGGGGACTAGCGGGGGCATGGTAAAGACCCAGTACTTC. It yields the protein CASSLEGTSGGMVKTQYF.

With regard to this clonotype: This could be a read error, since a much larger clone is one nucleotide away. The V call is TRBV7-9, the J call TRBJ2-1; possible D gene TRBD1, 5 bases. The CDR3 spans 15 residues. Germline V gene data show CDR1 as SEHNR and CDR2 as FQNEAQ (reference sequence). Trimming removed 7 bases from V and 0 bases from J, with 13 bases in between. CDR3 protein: CASKTTGRSYNEQFF. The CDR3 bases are TGTGCCAGCAAGACAACAGGACGCTCCTACAATGAGCAGTTCTTC.

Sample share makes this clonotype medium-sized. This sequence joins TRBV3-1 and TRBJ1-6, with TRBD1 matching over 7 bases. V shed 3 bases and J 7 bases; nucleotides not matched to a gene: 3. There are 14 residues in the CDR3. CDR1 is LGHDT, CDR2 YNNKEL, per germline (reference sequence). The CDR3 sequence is CASSHRDSNSPLHF. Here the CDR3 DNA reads TGTGCCAGCAGCCATCGGGACAGCAATTCACCCCTCCACTTT.

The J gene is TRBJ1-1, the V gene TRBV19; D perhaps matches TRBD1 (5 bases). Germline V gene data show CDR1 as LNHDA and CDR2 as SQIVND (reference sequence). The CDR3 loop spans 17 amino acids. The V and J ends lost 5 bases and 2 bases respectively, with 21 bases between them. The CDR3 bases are TGTGCCAGTAGTCGGAGTTTCTGGGAAACAGGAAACACTGAAGCTTTCTTT. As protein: CASSRSFWETGNTEAFF.

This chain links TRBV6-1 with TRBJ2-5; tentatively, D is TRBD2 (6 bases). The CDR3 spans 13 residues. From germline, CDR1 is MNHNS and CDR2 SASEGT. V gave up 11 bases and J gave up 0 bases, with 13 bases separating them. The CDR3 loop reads CAASRGYQETQYF. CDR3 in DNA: TGTGCCGCGAGCCGGGGGTACCAAGAGACCCAGTACTTC.

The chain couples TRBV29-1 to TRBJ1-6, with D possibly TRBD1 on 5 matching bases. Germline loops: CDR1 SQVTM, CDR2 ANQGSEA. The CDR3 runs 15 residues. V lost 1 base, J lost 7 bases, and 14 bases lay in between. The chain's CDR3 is CSVEVRQTRNSPLHF. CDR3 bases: TGCAGCGTTGAAGTCCGACAGACCCGGAATTCACCCCTCCACTTT.

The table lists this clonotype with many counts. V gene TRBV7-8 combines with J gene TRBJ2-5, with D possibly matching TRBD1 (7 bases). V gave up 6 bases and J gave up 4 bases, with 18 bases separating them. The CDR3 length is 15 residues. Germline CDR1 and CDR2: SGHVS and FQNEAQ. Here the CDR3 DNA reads TGTGCCAGCAGGCACGTCCCCCAGGGGGGAGAGACCCAGTACTTC. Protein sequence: CASRHVPQGGETQYF.

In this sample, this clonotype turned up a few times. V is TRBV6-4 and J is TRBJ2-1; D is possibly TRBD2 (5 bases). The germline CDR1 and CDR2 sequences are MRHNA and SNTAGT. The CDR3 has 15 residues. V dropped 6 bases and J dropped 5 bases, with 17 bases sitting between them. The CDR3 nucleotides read TGTGCCAGCAGCGTCCTAGGAGAGGGCCACAATGAGCAGTTCTTC. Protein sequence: CASSVLGEGHNEQFF.

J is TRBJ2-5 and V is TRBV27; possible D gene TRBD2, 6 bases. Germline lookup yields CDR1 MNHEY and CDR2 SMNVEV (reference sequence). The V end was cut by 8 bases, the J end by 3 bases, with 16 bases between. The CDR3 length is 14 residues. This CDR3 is CASGGYPPKETQYF. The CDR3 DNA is TGTGCCAGCGGGGGGTACCCACCGAAAGAGACCCAGTACTTC.

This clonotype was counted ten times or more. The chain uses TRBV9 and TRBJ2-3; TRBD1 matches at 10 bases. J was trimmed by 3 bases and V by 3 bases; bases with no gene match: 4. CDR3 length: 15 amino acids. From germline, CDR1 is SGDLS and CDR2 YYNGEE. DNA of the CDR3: TGTGCCAGCAGCGAAGAGGGACAGGGGACAGATACGCAGTATTTT. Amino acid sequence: CASSEEGQGTDTQYF.

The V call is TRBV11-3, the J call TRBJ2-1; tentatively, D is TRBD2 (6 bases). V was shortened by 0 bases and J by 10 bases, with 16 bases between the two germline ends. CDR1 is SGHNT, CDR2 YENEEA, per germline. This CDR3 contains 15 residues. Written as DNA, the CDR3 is TGTGCCAGCAGCTTAGACCGGAGCGGGCGGGGAGAGCAGTTCTTC. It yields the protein CASSLDRSGRGEQFF. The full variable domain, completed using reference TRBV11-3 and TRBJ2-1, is EAGVVQSPRYKIIEKKQPVAFWCNPISGHNTLYWYLQNLGQGPELLIRYENEEAVDDSQLPKDRFSAERLKGVDSTLKIQPAELGDSAVYLCASSLDRSGRGEQFFGPGTRLTVL.

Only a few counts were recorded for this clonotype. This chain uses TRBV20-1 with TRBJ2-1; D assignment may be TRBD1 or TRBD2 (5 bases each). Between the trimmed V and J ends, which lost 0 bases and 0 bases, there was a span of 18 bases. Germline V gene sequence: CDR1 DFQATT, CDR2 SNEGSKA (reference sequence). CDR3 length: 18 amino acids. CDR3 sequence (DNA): TGCAGTGCTAGAGATAGATGGGGACCGCCGAGCTCCTACAATGAGCAGTTCTTC. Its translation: CSARDRWGPPSSYNEQFF.